This T cell receptor (beta chain) was recorded in a study of cytomegalovirus exposure and HLA in healthy donors. Study-level findings and limits: Later analysis identified 16,951 TCR beta sequences associated with HLA alleles, using a false discovery rate threshold of 0.05.

The PCR was carried out with 60 Vbeta primers and 13 Jbeta primers. As handled by the study authors: An analysis performed later counted 72 million or so unique TCR beta chains (roughly 11 million of them shared). Clones were read by immunoSEQ multiplex PCR, and TCRdb kept only the in-frame ones, dropping some. V, J and clone size are taken as reported in that table, and D and trimming were inferred from the DNA itself. This repertoire includes 110,000 to 150,000 clones. The CDR3 contains 13 residues. The V gene lost 2 bases and the J gene lost 3 bases, with 8 bases spanning the gap. In germline, CDR1 is SGDLS, CDR2 YYNGEE. On this clone itself: The antigen is not known.

The specimen sequenced was PBMCs. The TCR originated in a male donor in good health and CMV-seronegative. V gene TRBV9 combines with J gene TRBJ1-2; D ambiguous. CDR3 in amino acids: CASSVPEDYGYTF. In DNA form, the CDR3 reads TGTGCCAGCAGCGTCCCGGAGGACTATGGCTACACCTTC.